This TCR beta chain was identified during a study of molecular identifiers for immune sequencing clone quantification listed by TCRdb under 2018. Background for the entire study: For a replicate experiment, RNA from around 20,000 or 100,000 naive CD8 T cells was divided into five aliquots, of which four were sequenced. The study was a methods study using CD8 T cells to benchmark molecular-identifier clustering-based TCR repertoire sequencing (MIDCIRS) and TCR RNA copy counting. Points the paper makes about the study in general: In CMV-specific effector cells, clones with more than 20 RNA copies accounted for over 98% of molecules, whereas in naive cells such clones accounted for under 1%. The sizes of highly expanded clones could end up underestimated when identical TCR molecules share a barcode. Spiked-in Jurkat TCR RNA equal to a single cell's worth was reported to be detectable even within one million naive CD8 T cells. Spiked-in Jurkat TCR RNA (about ten copies' worth), which is not part of the donor repertoire, was contained in the naive libraries. Without barcode sub-clustering, chimeric consensus sequences inflated TCR diversity; chimeras reached as high as 47%. Modeling estimated approximately 3 recovered TCR RNA copies per cell, compared with around 9.7 by digital PCR, which implies roughly 29% capture efficiency.

Libraries of naive CD8 T cells were built from approximately 22,000 to 940,000 sorted cells, with 10%, 30% or 50% of the purified RNA used. Naive CD8 T cells were FACS-sorted as CD8+CD4-CCR7+CD45RA+ on a BD FACSAria II into RLT Plus buffer. Detection sensitivity was tested by spiking Jurkat RNA equal to fewer than twelve TCR copies' worth into samples containing roughly 19,000-1,100,000 naive CD8 T cells. Enrichment of CD8 T cells was done with RosetteSep CD8+ T Cell Enrichment Cocktail plus Ficoll-Paque, and ACK red cell lysis came afterward. Libraries were constructed by PCR. The sequencer listed for this sample is Illumina HiSeq 4000. Bulk TCR libraries were prepared as previously described, using TCR primers listed in Table S5. The Qiagen AllPrep DNA/RNA kit was used to purify total RNA. Before any analysis, reads coming from multiple sequencing runs of the same library were combined into one pool. The original pipeline was this. Only reads with exact TCR constant sequence were kept, trimmed to 150 nt, and grouped by their 12-nt molecular barcodes. Reads inside each barcode group were sub-clustered using a 15% Levenshtein threshold, and a quality-weighted consensus sequence was constructed for each RNA molecule. Non-functional sequences were removed, as were lower-count sequences one edit away from another. On the basis of fitting two negative binomial distributions, barcode sub-clusters with fewer than 20% of the maximum read count were discarded. TCRdb trimmed public reads at Q25 via fastp, called clones via MiXCR and kept in-frame beta chains. Duplicate CDR3 protein sequences are folded into a single record with the most common DNA and genes. TCRdb, rather than the study authors, made the V and J calls. This sample holds 85,000 to 90,000 distinct CDR3 sequences; under 20% were observed only once. The ten top clones hold 0.7% to 0.95% of the sample.

V loses 3 bases, J loses 0 bases, and the germline ends lie 12 bases apart. The CDR3 runs 15 residues from the cysteine to the phenylalanine. Only the CDR3 DNA stays, 45 bases, in frame from base 1. Reading the germline V gene (reference sequence) gives CDR1 LNHDA and CDR2 SQIVND. This clonotype was detected ten times or more. No cognate antigen has been identified for it. No quality values exist for individual bases; no much larger clone is one base distant. This TCR was sampled from a human donor in good health. Some libraries in this study had Jurkat cell RNA spiked in. The chain joins TRBV19 to TRBJ2-7; the D region possibly corresponds to TRBD1 (6 bases align). Source material: naive CD8+ T cells from blood, with Jurkat cell RNA spiked in. The sample's cell subset or site, from its label and the paper: FACS-sorted CD8+CD4-CCR7+CD45RA+ naive T cells. The CDR3 region has the sequence CASSIGPDSSYEQYF. At the DNA level, the sequence is TGTGCCAGTAGTATTGGCCCGGACAGCTCCTACGAGCAGTACTTC.